This TCR beta chain originates from a study of blood T cell repertoires in COVID-19. Study information: The United States, Italy and Spain were the sources of the acute and convalescent COVID-19 samples. From T cells, B-cell-depleted T cells, or PBMCs came the material, which was cDNA or gDNA.

How the authors handled the data: Nucleated cell counts were estimated from reference gene primer amplification. Assay used: immunoSEQ multiplex PCR; TCRdb lists only in-frame clones, some missing. That table gives V, J and clone size, and the DNA gave D and trimming. The table records over 30,000 clones, roughly 90% of them present only once. This clone has a single count. This CDR3 is 18 amino acids long. Germline trimming cut 6 bases from V and 0 bases from J; bases unmatched to any gene: 15. Germline loops: CDR1 DFQATT, CDR2 SNEGSKA (reference sequence). V gene TRBV20-1 combines with J gene TRBJ1-5, with TRBD1 matching over 9 bases. Sequencing was done on a sample of peripheral blood. This clonotype was obtained from a human donor with active COVID-19. The donor label of this sample is uncertain. The CDR3 protein is CSASTGTGTLNSNQPQHF. The CDR3 DNA reads as TGCAGTGCGAGTACCGGGACAGGGACCCTCAATAGCAATCAGCCCCAGCATTTT.